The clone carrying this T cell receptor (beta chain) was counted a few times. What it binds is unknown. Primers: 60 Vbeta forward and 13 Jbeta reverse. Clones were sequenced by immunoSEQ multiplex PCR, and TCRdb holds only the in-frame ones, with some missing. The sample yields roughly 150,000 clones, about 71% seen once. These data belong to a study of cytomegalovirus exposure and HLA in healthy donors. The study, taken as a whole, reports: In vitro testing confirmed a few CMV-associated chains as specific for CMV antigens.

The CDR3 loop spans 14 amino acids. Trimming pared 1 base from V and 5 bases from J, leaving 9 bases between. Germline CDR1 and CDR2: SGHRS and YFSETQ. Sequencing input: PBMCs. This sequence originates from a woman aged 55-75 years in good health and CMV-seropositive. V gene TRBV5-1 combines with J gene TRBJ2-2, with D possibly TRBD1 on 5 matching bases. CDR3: CASSLSSGTGELFF. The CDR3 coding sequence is TGCGCCAGCAGCTTGAGTTCAGGGACCGGGGAGCTGTTTTTT.